This is a list of T cell receptor beta chains from one sample in a study of shared clonotypes between healthy human individuals. The repertoire was sequenced with immunoSEQ multiplex PCR; TCRdb's copy has only in-frame clones and lacks some. The profile shows 1.6 million or so clones, around 97% of them singletons. Sequenced input: naive CD4+ T cells sorted from blood. All receptors come from a man aged 30-40 years in good health. Each CDR3 is given with its conserved first and last residue. A D gene is named only where the DNA matches it firmly.

TRBD2	16	TRBV5-4	TRBJ2-2	CASSHRLAGGTGELFF	TGTGCCAGCAGCCATCGGCTAGCGGGGGGGACCGGGGAGCTGTTTTTT
-	19	TRBV9	TRBJ1-2	CASSVAAGGAVWGDYGYTF	TGTGCCAGCAGCGTAGCCGCGGGGGGAGCCGTCTGGGGCGACTATGGCTACACCTTC
TRBD1	16	TRBV11-2	TRBJ2-7	CASSWGTGTVTYEQYF	TGTGCCAGCAGCTGGGGGACAGGGACAGTCACCTACGAGCAGTACTTC
-	13	TRBV5-1	TRBJ2-7	CASGLNREREQYF	TGCGCCAGCGGACTAAACAGGGAGCGTGAGCAGTACTTC
TRBD2	16	TRBV14	TRBJ2-2	CASSRLHGSGSGELFF	TGTGCCAGCAGCCGCCTTCACGGTAGCGGGAGTGGGGAGCTGTTTTTT
TRBD2	15	TRBV18	TRBJ2-3	CASSRTSGSTDTQYF	TGTGCCAGCTCAAGGACTAGCGGGAGCACAGATACGCAGTATTTT
-	13	TRBV2	TRBJ2-5	CASMRGSAETQYF	TGTGCCAGCATGAGGGGTTCCGCGGAGACCCAGTACTTC
TRBD1	13	TRBV7-2	TRBJ2-1	CASSTGQGEKQFF	TGTGCCAGCAGCACCGGTCAGGGGGAGAAGCAGTTCTTC
-	14	TRBV2	TRBJ2-1	CASSDVVLFDEQFF	TGTGCCAGCAGTGATGTAGTTCTGTTTGATGAGCAGTTCTTC
TRBD1	14	TRBV7-9	TRBJ2-7	CASSHQGQSYEQYF	TGTGCCAGCAGCCACCAGGGACAGAGCTACGAGCAGTACTTC
-	12	TRBV9	TRBJ1-2	CASGGQNYGYTF	TGTGCCAGCGGTGGACAGAACTATGGCTACACCTTC
-	15	TRBV2	TRBJ2-7	CASSVERKSSYEQYF	TGTGCCAGCAGTGTGGAGCGGAAGAGCTCCTACGAGCAGTACTTC
-	16	TRBV7-9	TRBJ2-5	CASSPPLGQKEETQYF	TGTGCCAGCAGCCCCCCCCTAGGACAGAAGGAAGAGACCCAGTACTTC
-	13	TRBV28	TRBJ1-5	CASNTGRVQPQHF	TGTGCCAGCAACACAGGACGGGTTCAGCCCCAGCATTTT
-	15	TRBV9	TRBJ1-5	CASSAGGRSNQPQHF	TGTGCCAGCAGCGCGGGCGGGCGTAGCAATCAGCCCCAGCATTTT
TRBD2	15	TRBV7-2	TRBJ2-7	CASSSRLAVGYEQYF	TGTGCCAGCAGCTCGAGACTAGCGGTTGGATACGAGCAGTACTTC
TRBD1	15	TRBV6-5	TRBJ2-7	CASSYSPGGVYEQYF	TGTGCCAGCAGTTACTCTCCAGGGGGCGTCTACGAGCAGTACTTC